Given below is one TCR beta chain in context. Authors' methods: Estimation of nucleated cell counts was performed using reference gene primer amplification. The data were produced by immunoSEQ multiplex PCR, yet TCRdb's version contains in-frame clones alone and is incomplete. The DNA was the basis for D and trimming; V, J and clone size are from that table. Among some 40,000 clones listed, around 85% were seen once. This entry is derived from a study of blood T cell repertoires in COVID-19. On the study more broadly: Whether acute or convalescent, the COVID-19 samples came from the United States, Italy and Spain. Sources were T cells, B-cell-depleted T cells, or PBMCs; the material itself was cDNA or gDNA.

The origin of this receptor is a woman at least 80 years old with acute or convalescent COVID-19. Sequencing used peripheral blood.

The CDR3 sequence is CAWSVGTSNVLTF. CDR3 DNA sequence: TGTGCCTGGAGTGTAGGGACTTCCAACGTCCTGACTTTC. V gene TRBV30 combines with J gene TRBJ2-6; D may be TRBD2 (6 bases). Trimming removed 0 bases at V and 8 bases at J, with 8 bases between. Per the germline V gene, CDR1 is GTSNPN and CDR2 is SVGIG (reference sequence). The CDR3 runs to 13 residues.